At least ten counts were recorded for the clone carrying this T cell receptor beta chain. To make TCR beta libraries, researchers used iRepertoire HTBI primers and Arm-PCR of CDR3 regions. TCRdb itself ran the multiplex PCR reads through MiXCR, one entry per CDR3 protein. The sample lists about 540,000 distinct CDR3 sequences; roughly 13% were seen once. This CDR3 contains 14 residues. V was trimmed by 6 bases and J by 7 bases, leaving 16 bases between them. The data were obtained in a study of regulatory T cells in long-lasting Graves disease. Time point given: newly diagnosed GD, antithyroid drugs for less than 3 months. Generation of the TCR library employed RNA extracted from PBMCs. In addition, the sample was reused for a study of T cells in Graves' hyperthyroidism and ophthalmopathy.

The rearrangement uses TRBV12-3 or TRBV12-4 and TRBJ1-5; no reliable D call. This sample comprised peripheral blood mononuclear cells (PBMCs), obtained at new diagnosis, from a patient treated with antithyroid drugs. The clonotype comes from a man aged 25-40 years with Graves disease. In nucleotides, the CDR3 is TGTGCCAGCAGCCCCGGACCTCTAGGGCAGCCCCAGCATTTT. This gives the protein CASSPGPLGQPQHF.